The rows below give T cell receptor beta chains drawn from one sample of a study of CD8 T cells in Susac syndrome. Each CDR3 protein is one row after TCRdb ran MiXCR on the immunoSEQ multiplex PCR reads. The sample carries under 200,000 distinct CDR3 sequences, about 91% recorded once. Sequencing used CD4+ T cells from PBMCs. These receptors came from a human donor with Susac syndrome. CDR3s include the opening cysteine and the closing phenylalanine or tryptophan. Each record gives: J gene, D gene, clone size, V gene, CDR3 DNA, CDR3 protein. The D gene is left open where the match is weak. Clone size, where shown, is once, few, many, or a class for clones that have expanded.

TRBJ1-1 . . TRBV19 TGTGCCAGTGGAGGGAGTTTGAACACTGAAGCTTTCTTT CASGGSLNTEAFF
TRBJ2-5 . few TRBV5-1 TGCGCCAGCAGCTTGAGTACTCAAGAGACCCAGTACTTC CASSLSTQETQYF
TRBJ2-3 . . TRBV30 TGTGCCTGGAGCCAGGACCGTGGTGGCACAGATACGCAGTATTTT CAWSQDRGGTDTQYF
TRBJ2-1 . once TRBV20-1 TGCAGTGCGAGGTACAATGAGCAGTTCTTC CSARYNEQFF
TRBJ2-3 . . TRBV2 TGTGCCAGCAGTAATGTTTACCAGGGGACTGCGTCCACAGATACGCAGTATTTT CASSNVYQGTASTDTQYF
TRBJ1-5 . . TRBV2 TGTGCCAGCAGTGGAGAGGGGACGGGGGCCCAGCATTTT CASSGEGTGAQHF
TRBJ2-5 TRBD2 . TRBV11-2 TGTGCCAGCAGCTTTAGCGGGGGGCATGGGGAGACCCAGTACTTC CASSFSGGHGETQYF
TRBJ2-7 . . TRBV6-1 TGTGCCAGCAGGGAGACAGGTAGTAGCGAGCAGTACTTC CASRETGSSEQYF
TRBJ1-5 . few TRBV2 TGTGCCAGCAGTGTTGAAAGTAATCAGCCCCAGCATTTT CASSVESNQPQHF
TRBJ1-3 TRBD1 . TRBV6-5 TGTGCCAGCAGTTACGGACAGGGACACTCTGGAAACACCATATATTTT CASSYGQGHSGNTIYF
TRBJ2-1 . once TRBV12-3/TRBV12-4 TGTGCCAGCAGTTTAGTTAATCGGGAGTTCTTGGAGTTCTTC CASSLVNREFLEFF
TRBJ2-2 . . TRBV18 TGTGCCAGCTCAGGCTGGGACACCGGGGAGCTGTTTTTT CASSGWDTGELFF
TRBJ1-1 . . TRBV12-3/TRBV12-4 TGTGCCAGCAGTTTACAGAGGACAGCTAACACTGAAGCTTTCTTT CASSLQRTANTEAFF
TRBJ2-3 . . TRBV2 TGTGCCATCAGTACCGGCGGCACAGATACGCAGTATTTT CAISTGGTDTQYF
TRBJ1-2 . . TRBV27 TGTGCCAGCAGTTTACCAGGAATTTATGGCTACACCTTC CASSLPGIYGYTF
TRBJ2-7 TRBD2 . TRBV18 TGTGCCAGCTCAATGACTAGCGGGGGGGCGTACGAGCAGTACTTC CASSMTSGGAYEQYF
TRBJ1-1 . . TRBV19 TGTGCCAGTAGTATACGTGGGGAAGGACTCACTGAAGCTTTCTTT CASSIRGEGLTEAFF
TRBJ1-4 . . TRBV2 TGTGCCAGCAGTGAAGAGCTTGTCTCTGAAAAACTGTTTTTT CASSEELVSEKLFF
TRBJ2-5 TRBD1 . TRBV4-1 TGCGCCAGCAGCCAAGAGGACAGGGTTTGGGAGACCCAGTACTTC CASSQEDRVWETQYF
TRBJ1-2 TRBD1 once TRBV11-2 TGTGCCAGCAGCCGGGACAGGGTATGGTATGGCTACACCTTC CASSRDRVWYGYTF
TRBJ2-7 . . TRBV5-1 TGCGCCAGCGGAAAGACAGGTTTCGAGCAGTACTTC CASGKTGFEQYF
TRBJ2-1 TRBD2 . TRBV11-3 TGTGCCAGCAGCTTTAGCGGGGGGACCTACAATGAGCAGTTCTTC CASSFSGGTYNEQFF
TRBJ2-1 . few TRBV2 TGTGCCAGCAGTAGGGTCAATGAGCAGTTCTTC CASSRVNEQFF
TRBJ1-1 . . TRBV12-3/TRBV12-4 TGTGCCAGCAGTTTATATATGAACACTGAAGCTTTCTTT CASSLYMNTEAFF
TRBJ1-1 TRBD1 . TRBV13 TGTGCCAGCAGCGACCGGGACAGACGAATGAACACTGAAGCTTTCTTT CASSDRDRRMNTEAFF
TRBJ2-1 . . TRBV12-5 TGTGCTAGTGGTGGGCAGGCCGAGCAGTTCTTC CASGGQAEQFF
TRBJ2-5 . . TRBV6-2/TRBV6-3 TGTGCCAGCAGTCAAAGGGGGACCCAGTACTTC CASSQRGTQYF
TRBJ2-3 . once TRBV5-1 TGCGCCAGCTTGGACCAGGGAGTATCGGATACGCAGTATTTT CASLDQGVSDTQYF
TRBJ1-1 . . TRBV28 TGTGCCAGCAGTTCCCGGGCCCTGAACACTGAAGCTTTCTTT CASSSRALNTEAFF
TRBJ2-5 . . TRBV7-9 TGTGCCAGCAGCCAATGGGGCTCCCTGGGAGAGACCCAGTACTTC CASSQWGSLGETQYF
TRBJ2-7 TRBD1 . TRBV19 TGTGCCAGTAGTGCCCGAGACAGGGACCTCTACGAGCAGTACTTC CASSARDRDLYEQYF
TRBJ2-2 . . TRBV28 TGTGCCAGCAGCTTAGACAGGACGACGCGCACCGGGGAGCTGTTTTTT CASSLDRTTRTGELFF
TRBJ2-7 . . TRBV6-1 TGTGCCAGCAGACAAGGAACGGCGGGGACAGCCCACTCCTACGAGCAGTACTTC CASRQGTAGTAHSYEQYF
TRBJ2-3 . . TRBV20-1 TGCAGTGCTAATGGAGGGGGCACAGATACGCAGTATTTT CSANGGGTDTQYF
TRBJ1-5 . . TRBV5-1 TGCGCCAGCAGCCCGGCGGGTGGCAATCAGCCCCAGCATTTT CASSPAGGNQPQHF
TRBJ2-1 TRBD2 . TRBV5-4 TGTGCCAGCATCCCACCCGGGCTAGCGGGATCCAATGAGCAGTTCTTC CASIPPGLAGSNEQFF
TRBJ2-7 TRBD1 . TRBV5-6 TGTGCCAGCAGCGCAGGGACAGGGGTGTACTTC CASSAGTGVYF
TRBJ1-5 . . TRBV4-1 TGCGCCAGCAGCCAAGCCTGGGTTAATCAGCCCCAGCATTTT CASSQAWVNQPQHF
TRBJ2-5 . . TRBV3-1 TGTGCCAGCAGCCAAAATCTGGCCAACCGTGGGGAGACCCAGTACTTC CASSQNLANRGETQYF
TRBJ1-1 TRBD1 . TRBV5-1 TGCGCCAGCCAACAGGGGGTAGCGAACACTGAAGCTTTCTTT CASQQGVANTEAFF
TRBJ2-3 . once TRBV18 TGTGCCAGCTCACATGGCGGGGCCCAACTCACAGATACGCAGTATTTT CASSHGGAQLTDTQYF
TRBJ1-2 TRBD1 . TRBV28 TGTGCCAGCAGCCCTGGCGGACAGGGGTCCTATGGCTACACCTTC CASSPGGQGSYGYTF
TRBJ1-4 TRBD1 . TRBV18 TGTGCCAGCTCATTCCGGACAGGGGATGAAAAACTGTTTTTT CASSFRTGDEKLFF
TRBJ1-3 . . TRBV7-9 TGTGCCAGCCCCATGGAGGATGGAAACACCATATATTTT CASPMEDGNTIYF
TRBJ2-5 . . TRBV6-1 TGTGCCAGCAGTGAGAGGGGACAATCCAAAGAGACCCAGTACTTC CASSERGQSKETQYF
TRBJ1-6 . . TRBV3-1 TGTGCCAGCGCCACCGGGGGCAATTCCTATAATTCACCCCTCCACTTT CASATGGNSYNSPLHF
TRBJ1-2 . once TRBV5-6 TGTGCCAGCAGCTTGAGGACAGTAGCTAACTATGGCTACACCTTC CASSLRTVANYGYTF
TRBJ1-5 . . TRBV6-1 TGTGCCAGCAGACAGAAAAATCAGCCCCAGCATTTT CASRQKNQPQHF
TRBJ1-2 . . TRBV5-1 TGCGCCAGCAGCTCGGGCCTAGACTCACCCTATGGCTACACCTTC CASSSGLDSPYGYTF
TRBJ2-1 . . TRBV4-2 TGTGCCAGCAGCCCCCTCGGGACCGCGCCTGAGCAGTTCTTC CASSPLGTAPEQFF
TRBJ2-2 . . TRBV28 TGTGCCAGCAGTTCCCCCCAGTCCGGGGAGCTGTTTTTT CASSSPQSGELFF
TRBJ2-5 TRBD2 . TRBV5-4 TGTGCCAGCTTCCATCGAACCAGCGGGGGGCAAGAGACCCAGTACTTC CASFHRTSGGQETQYF
TRBJ2-6 . . TRBV27 TGTGCCAGCAGTTACACTGGGGCCAACGTCCTGACTTTC CASSYTGANVLTF
TRBJ2-1 TRBD2 . TRBV20-1 TGCAGTGCTAGAGATCGGAGCGGGGGCCCCAATGAGCAGTTCTTC CSARDRSGGPNEQFF
TRBJ2-3 TRBD2 . TRBV12-3/TRBV12-4 TGTGCCAGCAGACCCACTAGCGGGATATCAAATACGCAGTATTTT CASRPTSGISNTQYF
TRBJ2-3 . . TRBV4-2 TGTGCCAGCAGCCAGAGAAGATACACAGATACGCAGTATTTT CASSQRRYTDTQYF